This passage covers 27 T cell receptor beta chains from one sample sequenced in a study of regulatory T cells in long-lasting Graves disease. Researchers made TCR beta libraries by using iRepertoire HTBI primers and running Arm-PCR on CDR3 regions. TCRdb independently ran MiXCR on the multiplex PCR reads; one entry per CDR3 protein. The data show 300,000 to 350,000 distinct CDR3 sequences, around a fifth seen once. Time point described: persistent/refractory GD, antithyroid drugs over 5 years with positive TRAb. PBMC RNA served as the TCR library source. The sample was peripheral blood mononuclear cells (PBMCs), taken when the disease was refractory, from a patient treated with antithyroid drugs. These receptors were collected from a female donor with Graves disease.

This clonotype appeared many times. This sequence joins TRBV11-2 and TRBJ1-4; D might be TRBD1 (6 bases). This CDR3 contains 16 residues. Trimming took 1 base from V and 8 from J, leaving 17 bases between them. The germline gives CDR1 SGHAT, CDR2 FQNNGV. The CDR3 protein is CASSLGSRGWREKLFF. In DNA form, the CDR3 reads TGTGCCAGCAGCTTAGGGAGCAGGGGATGGAGGGAAAAACTGTTTTTT.

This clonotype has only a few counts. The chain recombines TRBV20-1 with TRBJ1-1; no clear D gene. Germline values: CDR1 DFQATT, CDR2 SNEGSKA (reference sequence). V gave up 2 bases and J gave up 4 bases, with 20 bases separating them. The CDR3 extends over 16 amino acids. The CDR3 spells CSARTVWSNEVTEAFF. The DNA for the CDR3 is TGCAGTGCTAGAACGGTCTGGTCGAATGAGGTCACTGAAGCTTTCTTT.

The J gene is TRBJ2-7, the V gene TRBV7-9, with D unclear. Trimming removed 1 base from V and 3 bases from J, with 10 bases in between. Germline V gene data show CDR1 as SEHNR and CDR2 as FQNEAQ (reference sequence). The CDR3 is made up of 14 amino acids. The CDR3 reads CASSLDSLGYEQYF. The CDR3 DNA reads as TGTGCCAGCAGCTTAGATTCTCTGGGCTACGAGCAGTACTTC.

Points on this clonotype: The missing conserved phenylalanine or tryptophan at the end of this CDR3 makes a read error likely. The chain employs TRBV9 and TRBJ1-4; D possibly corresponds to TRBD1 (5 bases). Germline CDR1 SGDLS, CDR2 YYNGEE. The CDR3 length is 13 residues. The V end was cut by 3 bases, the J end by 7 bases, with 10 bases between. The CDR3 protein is CASSAGRREKLFL. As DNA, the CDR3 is TGTGCCAGCAGCGCAGGGCGGCGTGAAAAACTGTTTCTT.

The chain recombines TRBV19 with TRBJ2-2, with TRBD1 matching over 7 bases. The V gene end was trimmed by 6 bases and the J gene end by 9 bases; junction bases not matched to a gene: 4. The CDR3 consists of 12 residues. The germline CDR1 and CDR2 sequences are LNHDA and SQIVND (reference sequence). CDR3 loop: CASSTGVRELFF. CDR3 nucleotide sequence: TGTGCCAGTAGCACAGGGGTCCGGGAGCTGTTTTTT.

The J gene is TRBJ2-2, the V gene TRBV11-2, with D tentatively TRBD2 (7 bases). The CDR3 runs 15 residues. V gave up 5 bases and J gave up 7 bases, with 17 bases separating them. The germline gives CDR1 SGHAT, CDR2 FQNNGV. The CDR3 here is CASSRGAGESGELFF. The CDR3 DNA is TGTGCCAGCAGCCGGGGGGCCGGGGAAAGCGGGGAGCTGTTTTTT.

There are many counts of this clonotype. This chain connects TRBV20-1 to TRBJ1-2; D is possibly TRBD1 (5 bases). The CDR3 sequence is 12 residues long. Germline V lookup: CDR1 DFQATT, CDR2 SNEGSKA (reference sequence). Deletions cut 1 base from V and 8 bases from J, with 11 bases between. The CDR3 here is CSARVGARGYTF. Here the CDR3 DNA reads TGCAGTGCTAGAGTAGGGGCACGGGGCTACACCTTC.

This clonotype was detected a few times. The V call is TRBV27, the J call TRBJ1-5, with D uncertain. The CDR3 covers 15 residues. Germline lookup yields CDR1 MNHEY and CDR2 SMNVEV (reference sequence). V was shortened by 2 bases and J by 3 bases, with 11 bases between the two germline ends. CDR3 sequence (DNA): TGTGCCAGCAGTTTAGACGGTATCAACAATCAGCCCCAGCATTTT. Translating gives CASSLDGINNQPQHF.

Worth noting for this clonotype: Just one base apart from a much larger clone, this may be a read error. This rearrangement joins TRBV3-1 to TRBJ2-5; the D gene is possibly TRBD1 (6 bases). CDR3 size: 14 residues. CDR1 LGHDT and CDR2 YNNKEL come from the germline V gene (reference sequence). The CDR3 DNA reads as TGTGCCGGCAGCTTATCTACAGGGATGGAGACCCAGTACTTC. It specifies CAGSLSTGMETQYF.

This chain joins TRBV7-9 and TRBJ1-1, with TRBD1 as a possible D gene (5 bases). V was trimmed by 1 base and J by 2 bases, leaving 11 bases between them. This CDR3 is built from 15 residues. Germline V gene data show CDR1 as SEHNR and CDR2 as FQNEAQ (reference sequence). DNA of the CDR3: TGTGCCAGCAGCTTAGTCGTTGGGGACAACACTGAAGCTTTCTTT. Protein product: CASSLVVGDNTEAFF.

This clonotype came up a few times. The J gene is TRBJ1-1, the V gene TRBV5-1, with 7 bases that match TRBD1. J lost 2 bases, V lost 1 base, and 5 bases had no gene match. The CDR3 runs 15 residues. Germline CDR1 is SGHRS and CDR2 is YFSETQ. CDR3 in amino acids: CASSLMTGPNTEAFF. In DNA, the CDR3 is TGCGCCAGCAGCTTGATGACAGGGCCAAACACTGAAGCTTTCTTT.

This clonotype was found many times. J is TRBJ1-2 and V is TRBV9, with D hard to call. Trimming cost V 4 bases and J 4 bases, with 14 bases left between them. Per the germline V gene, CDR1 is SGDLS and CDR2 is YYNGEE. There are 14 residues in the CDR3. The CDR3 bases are TGTGCCAGCAGCTCCCACCATGAGCCCTATGGCTACACCTTC. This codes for CASSSHHEPYGYTF.

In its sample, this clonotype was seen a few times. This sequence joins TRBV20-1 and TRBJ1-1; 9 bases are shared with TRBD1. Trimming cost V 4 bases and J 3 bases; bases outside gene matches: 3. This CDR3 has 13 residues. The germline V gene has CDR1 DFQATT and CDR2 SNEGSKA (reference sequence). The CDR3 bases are TGCAGTGCTATACAGGGGGCGGACACTGAAGCTTTCTTT. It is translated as CSAIQGADTEAFF.

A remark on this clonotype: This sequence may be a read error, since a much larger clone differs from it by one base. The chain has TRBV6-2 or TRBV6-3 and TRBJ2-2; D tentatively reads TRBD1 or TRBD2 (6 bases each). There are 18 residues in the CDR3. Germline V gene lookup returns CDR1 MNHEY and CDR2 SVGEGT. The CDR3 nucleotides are TGTGCCAGCAGCCCCCCACGAGCAGGTCCCTGGGACACCGGGGGGCTGTTTTTT. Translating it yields CASSPPRAGPWDTGGLFF.

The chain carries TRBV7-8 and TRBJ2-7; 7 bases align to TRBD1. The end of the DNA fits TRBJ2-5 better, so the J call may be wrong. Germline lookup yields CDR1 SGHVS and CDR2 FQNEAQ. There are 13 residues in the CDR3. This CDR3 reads CASSSHWDRTQYF. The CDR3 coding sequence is TGTGCCAGCAGCTCCCACTGGGACAGGACCCAGTACTTC.

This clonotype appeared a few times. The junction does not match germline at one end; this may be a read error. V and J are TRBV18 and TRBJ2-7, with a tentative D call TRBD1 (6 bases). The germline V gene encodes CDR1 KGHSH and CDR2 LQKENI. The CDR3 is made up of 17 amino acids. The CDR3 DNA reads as TGTGCCAGCTCACCATTAGGAGCACAGGGCTTCTCCTACGAACAGTACTTC. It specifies CASSPLGAQGFSYEQYF.

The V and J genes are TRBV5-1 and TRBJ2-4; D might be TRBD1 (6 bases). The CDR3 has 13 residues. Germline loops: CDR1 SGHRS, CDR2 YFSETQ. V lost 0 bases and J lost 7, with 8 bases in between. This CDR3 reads CASSLGRGNIQYF. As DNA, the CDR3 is TGCGCCAGCAGCTTGGGCAGGGGCAACATTCAGTACTTC.

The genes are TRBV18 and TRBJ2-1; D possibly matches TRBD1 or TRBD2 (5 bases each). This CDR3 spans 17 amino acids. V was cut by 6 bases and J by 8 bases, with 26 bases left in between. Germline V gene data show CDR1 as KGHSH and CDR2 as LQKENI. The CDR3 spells CASSNQAERTLMYEQFF. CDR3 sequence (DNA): TGTGCCAGCTCCAACCAGGCGGAGCGGACACTGATGTATGAGCAGTTCTTC.

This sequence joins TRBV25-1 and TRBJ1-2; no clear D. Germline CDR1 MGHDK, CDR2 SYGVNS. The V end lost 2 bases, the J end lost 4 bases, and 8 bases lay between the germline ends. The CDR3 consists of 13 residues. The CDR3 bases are TGTGCCAGCAGTGAAGGGTTCTCCTATGGCTACACCTTC. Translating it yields CASSEGFSYGYTF.

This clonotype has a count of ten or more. The CDR3 spells CASSSGQGVDEQYF. The CDR3 DNA sequence: TGTGCCAGCAGTTCTGGGCAGGGAGTCGACGAGCAGTACTTC. This sequence joins TRBV12-3 or TRBV12-4 and TRBJ2-7, with D perhaps TRBD1 or TRBD2 (5 bases each). Between the trimmed V and J ends, which lost 4 bases and 5 bases, there was a span of 15 bases. The CDR3 length is 14 residues.

The CDR3 here is CASSMGLFYEQYF. For the CDR3, the DNA is TGTGCCAGCTCAATGGGACTTTTCTACGAGCAGTACTTC. This chain connects TRBV6-1 to TRBJ2-7, with D perhaps matching TRBD2 (6 bases). Between the trimmed V and J ends, which lost 8 bases and 3 bases, there was a span of 14 bases. The V gene's germline CDR1 is MNHNS and CDR2 SASEGT. The length of the CDR3 is 13 residues.

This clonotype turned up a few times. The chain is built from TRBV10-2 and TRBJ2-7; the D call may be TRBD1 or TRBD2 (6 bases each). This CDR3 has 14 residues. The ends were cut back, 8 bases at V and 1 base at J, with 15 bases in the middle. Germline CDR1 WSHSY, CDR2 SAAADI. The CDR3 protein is CASGTGRTSYEQYF. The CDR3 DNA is TGCGCCAGCGGTACAGGGAGGACTTCCTACGAGCAGTACTTC.

For the CDR3, the DNA is TGTGCCAGCTCACCAGGGGTAGGGGGAGAAACTCGCAATCAGCCCCAGCATTTT. Residues: CASSPGVGGETRNQPQHF. The chain couples TRBV18 to TRBJ1-5; TRBD1 might be the D (6 bases). Germline V gene data show CDR1 as KGHSH and CDR2 as LQKENI. Deletions cut 2 bases from V and 2 bases from J, with 19 bases between. The length of the CDR3 is 18 residues. The variable domain in full, completed from reference TRBV18 and TRBJ1-5, reads NAGVMQNPRHLVRRRGQEARLRCSPMKGHSHVYWYRQLPEEGLKFMVYLQKENIIDESGMPKERFSAEFPKEGPSILRIQQVVRGDSAAYFCASSPGVGGETRNQPQHFGDGTRLSIL.

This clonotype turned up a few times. This CDR3 reads CASSQTFWETQYF. CDR3 coding DNA: TGCGCCAGCAGCCAGACATTTTGGGAGACCCAGTACTTC. This chain links TRBV5-1 with TRBJ2-5; no definite D call. Germline assignment: CDR1 SGHRS and CDR2 YFSETQ. Trimming pared 4 bases from V and 5 bases from J, leaving 12 bases between. The CDR3 sequence is 13 residues long.

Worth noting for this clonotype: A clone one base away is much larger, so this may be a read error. This CDR3 reads CAGSYLDRAEQYF. CDR3 DNA sequence: TGTGCCGGCAGTTATTTGGACAGGGCCGAGCAGTACTTC. This chain uses TRBV6-5 with TRBJ2-7; 8 bases fit TRBD1. The germline V gene encodes CDR1 MNHEY and CDR2 SVGAGI. The CDR3 covers 13 residues.

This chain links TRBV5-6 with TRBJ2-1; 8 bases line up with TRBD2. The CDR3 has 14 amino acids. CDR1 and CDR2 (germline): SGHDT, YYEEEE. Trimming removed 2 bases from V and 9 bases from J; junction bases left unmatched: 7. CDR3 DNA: TGTGCCAGCAGCTTCGGTAGCGGGAAAAGTGAGCAGTTCTTC. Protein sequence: CASSFGSGKSEQFF.

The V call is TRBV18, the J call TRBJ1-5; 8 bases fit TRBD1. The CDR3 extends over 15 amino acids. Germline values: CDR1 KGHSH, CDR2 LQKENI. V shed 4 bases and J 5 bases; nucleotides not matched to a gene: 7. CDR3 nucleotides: TGTGCCAGCTCACGGGAAGGACAGGGAGATCAGCCCCAGCATTTT. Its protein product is CASSREGQGDQPQHF.